This TCR beta chain was observed in a study of neoadjuvant nivolumab and ipilimumab in lung cancer. Concerning this clone: Its antigen is not identified.

Generated by immunoSEQ multiplex PCR, the TCRdb table keeps only in-frame clones and is missing some. The repertoire consists of roughly 18,000 clones, with 85% to 90% occurring once and the leading ten covering 2.1%. Notes on the study in general: Only a single major-pathologic-response sample was available for clonality analysis.

The input for sequencing was peripheral blood, taken before neoadjuvant nivolumab, alone or with ipilimumab. This TCR derives from an adult with non-small cell lung cancer.

CDR3 loop: CASIPQGLGRYEQYF. The CDR3 coding sequence is TGTGCCAGCATCCCACAGGGGCTCGGGCGATACGAGCAGTACTTC. This chain links TRBV5-7 with TRBJ2-7; 7 positions agree with TRBD1. TRBV5-7 is flagged as an ORF with uncertain function. Germline trimming cut 6 bases from V and 4 bases from J; bases unmatched to any gene: 13. This CDR3 has 15 amino acids.